This T cell receptor beta chain is drawn from a study of T cells in Graves' hyperthyroidism and ophthalmopathy. The CDR3 covers 14 residues. Germline V lookup: CDR1 MNHNS, CDR2 SASEGT. The V end was cut by 4 bases, the J end by 4 bases, with 13 bases between. Newly diagnosed patients aged 18 to 65 had hyperthyroidism of under 2 months' duration. Thyroid ultrasound and orbital computed tomography, with clinical symptoms and serum thyroxine and TRAb, informed diagnoses. Each 10 ml fresh peripheral blood draw supplied the PBMCs. This clonotype was detected a few times. Antigen: not known. Amplification of TCR beta CDR3 regions used RNA as the template. Researchers ran a first-round RT-PCR on the TCR CDR3 using the HTBI primer set. TCRdb itself ran the multiplex PCR reads through MiXCR, one entry per CDR3 protein. The table lists around 420,000 distinct CDR3 sequences, approximately 15% of them singletons, with 5.3% in the top ten.

Study conclusions and caveats: Blood samples included most of the expanded thyroid clonotypes exceeding 0.001.

The V gene is TRBV6-1, the J gene TRBJ1-1; possible D gene TRBD1, 6 bases. The TCR was taken from a woman aged 18-30 years with Graves' hyperthyroidism. The specimen sequenced was blood. In nucleotides, the CDR3 is TGTGCCAGCAGTGGTTGGACAGCAGTCACTGAAGCTTTCTTT. This translates into CASSGWTAVTEAFF.